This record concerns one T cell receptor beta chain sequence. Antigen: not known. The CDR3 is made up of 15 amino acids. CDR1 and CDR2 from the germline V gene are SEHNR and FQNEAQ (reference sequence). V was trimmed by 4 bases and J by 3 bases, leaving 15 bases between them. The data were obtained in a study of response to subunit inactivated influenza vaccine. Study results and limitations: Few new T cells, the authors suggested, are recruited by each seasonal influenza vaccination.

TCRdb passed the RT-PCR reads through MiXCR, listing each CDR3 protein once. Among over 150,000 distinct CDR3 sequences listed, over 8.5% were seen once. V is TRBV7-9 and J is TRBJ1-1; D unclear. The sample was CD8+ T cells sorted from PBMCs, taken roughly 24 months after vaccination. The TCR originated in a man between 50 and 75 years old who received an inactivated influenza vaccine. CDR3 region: CASSSGSPRDTEAFF. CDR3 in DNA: TGTGCCAGCAGCTCCGGGTCCCCAAGGGACACTGAAGCTTTCTTT.